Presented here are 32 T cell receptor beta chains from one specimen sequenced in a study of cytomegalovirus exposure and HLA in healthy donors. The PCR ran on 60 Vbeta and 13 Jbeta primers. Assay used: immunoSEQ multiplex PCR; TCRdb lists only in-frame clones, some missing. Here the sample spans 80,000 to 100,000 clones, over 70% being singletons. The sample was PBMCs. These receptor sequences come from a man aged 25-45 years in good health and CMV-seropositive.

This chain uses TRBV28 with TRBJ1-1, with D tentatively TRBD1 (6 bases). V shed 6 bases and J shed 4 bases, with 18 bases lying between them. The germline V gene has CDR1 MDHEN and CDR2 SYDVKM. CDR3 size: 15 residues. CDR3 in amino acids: CASSPPRGTGTEAFF. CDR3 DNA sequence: TGTGCCAGCAGCCCTCCTAGGGGGACGGGCACTGAAGCTTTCTTT. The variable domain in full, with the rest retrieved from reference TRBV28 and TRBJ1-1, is DVKVTQSSRYLVKRTGEKVFLECVQDMDHENMFWYRQDPGLGLRLIYFSYDVKMKEKGDIPEGYSVSREKKERFSLILESASTNQTSMYLCASSPPRGTGTEAFFGQGTRLTVV.

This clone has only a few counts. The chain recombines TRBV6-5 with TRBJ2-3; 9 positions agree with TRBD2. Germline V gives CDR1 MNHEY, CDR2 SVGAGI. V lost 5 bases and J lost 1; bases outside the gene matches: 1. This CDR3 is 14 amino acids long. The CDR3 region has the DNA TGTGCCAGCAGTCCTAGCGGGGGCACAGATACGCAGTATTTT. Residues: CASSPSGGTDTQYF.

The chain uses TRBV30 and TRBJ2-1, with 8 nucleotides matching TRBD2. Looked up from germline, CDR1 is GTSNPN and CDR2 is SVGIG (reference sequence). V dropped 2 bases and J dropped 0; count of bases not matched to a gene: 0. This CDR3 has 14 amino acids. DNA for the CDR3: TGTGCCTGGAGTAGCGGGAGCTCCTACAATGAGCAGTTCTTC. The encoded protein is CAWSSGSSYNEQFF.

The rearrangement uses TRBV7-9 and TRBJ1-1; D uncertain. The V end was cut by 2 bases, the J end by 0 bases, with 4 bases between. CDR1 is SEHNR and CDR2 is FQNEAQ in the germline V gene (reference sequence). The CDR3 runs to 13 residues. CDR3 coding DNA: TGTGCCAGCAGCTTACCGGTGAACACTGAAGCTTTCTTT. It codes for CASSLPVNTEAFF.

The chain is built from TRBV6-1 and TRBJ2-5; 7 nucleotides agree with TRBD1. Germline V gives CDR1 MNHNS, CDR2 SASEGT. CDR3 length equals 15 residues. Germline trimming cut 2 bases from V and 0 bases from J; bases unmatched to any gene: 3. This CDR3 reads CASSERRGNQETQYF. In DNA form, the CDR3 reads TGTGCCAGCAGTGAACGCAGGGGGAACCAAGAGACCCAGTACTTC.

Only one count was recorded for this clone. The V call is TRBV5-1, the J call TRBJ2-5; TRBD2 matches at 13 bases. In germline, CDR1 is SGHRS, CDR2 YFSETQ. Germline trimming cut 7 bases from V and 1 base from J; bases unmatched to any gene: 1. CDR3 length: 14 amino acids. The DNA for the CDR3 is TGCGCCAGCGGACTAGCGGGGGCCCAAGAGACCCAGTACTTC. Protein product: CASGLAGAQETQYF.

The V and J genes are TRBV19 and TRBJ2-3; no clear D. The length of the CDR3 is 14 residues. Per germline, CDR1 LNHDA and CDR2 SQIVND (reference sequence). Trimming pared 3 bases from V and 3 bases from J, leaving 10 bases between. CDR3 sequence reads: CASSMRLRTDTQYF. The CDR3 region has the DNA TGTGCCAGTAGTATGCGGTTGAGGACAGATACGCAGTATTTT. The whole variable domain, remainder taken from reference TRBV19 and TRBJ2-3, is DGGITQSPKYLFRKEGQNVTLSCEQNLNHDAMYWYRQDPGQGLRLIYYSQIVNDFQKGDIAEGYSVSREKKESFPLTVTSAQKNPTAFYLCASSMRLRTDTQYFGPGTRLTVL.

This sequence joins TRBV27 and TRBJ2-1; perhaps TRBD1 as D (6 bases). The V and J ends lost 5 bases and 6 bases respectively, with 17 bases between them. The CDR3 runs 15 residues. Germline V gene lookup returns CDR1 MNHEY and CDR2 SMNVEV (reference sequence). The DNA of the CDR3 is TGTGCCAGCAGTCATCCCCCCAGGGGACCCAATGAGCAGTTCTTC. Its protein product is CASSHPPRGPNEQFF.

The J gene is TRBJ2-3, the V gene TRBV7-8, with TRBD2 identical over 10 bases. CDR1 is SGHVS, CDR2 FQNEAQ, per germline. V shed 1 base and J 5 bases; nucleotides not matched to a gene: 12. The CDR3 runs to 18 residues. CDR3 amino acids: CASSLEAGSGGGGDTQYF. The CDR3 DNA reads TGTGCCAGCAGCTTAGAGGCTGGGAGCGGGGGGGGTGGAGATACGCAGTATTTT.

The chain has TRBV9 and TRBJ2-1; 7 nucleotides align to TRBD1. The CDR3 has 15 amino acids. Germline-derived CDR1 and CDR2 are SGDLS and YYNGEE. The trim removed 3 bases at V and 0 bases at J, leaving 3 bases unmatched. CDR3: CASSARDSSYNEQFF. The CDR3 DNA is TGTGCCAGCAGCGCTCGGGACAGCTCCTACAATGAGCAGTTCTTC. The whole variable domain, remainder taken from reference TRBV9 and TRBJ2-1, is DSGVTQTPKHLITATGQRVTLRCSPRSGDLSVYWYQQSLDQGLQFLIQYYNGEERAKGNILERFSAQQFPDLHSELNLSSLELGDSALYFCASSARDSSYNEQFFGPGTRLTVL.

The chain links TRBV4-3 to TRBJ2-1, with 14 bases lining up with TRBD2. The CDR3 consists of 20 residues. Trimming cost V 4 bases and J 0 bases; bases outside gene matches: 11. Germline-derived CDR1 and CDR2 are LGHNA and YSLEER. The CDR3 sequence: CASSPRGGTSGSNSYNEQFF. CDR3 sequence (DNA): TGCGCCAGCAGCCCCCGCGGAGGGACTAGCGGGAGTAACTCCTACAATGAGCAGTTCTTC.

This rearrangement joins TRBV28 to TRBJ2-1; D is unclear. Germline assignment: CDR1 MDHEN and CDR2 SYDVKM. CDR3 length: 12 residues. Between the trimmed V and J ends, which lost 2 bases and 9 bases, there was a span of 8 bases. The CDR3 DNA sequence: TGTGCCAGCAGTTTAACCCTCAGTGAGCAGTTCTTC. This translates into CASSLTLSEQFF.

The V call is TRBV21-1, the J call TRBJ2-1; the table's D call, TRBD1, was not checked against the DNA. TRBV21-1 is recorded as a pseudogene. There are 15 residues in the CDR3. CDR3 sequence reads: CASSTQGHRGNEQFF. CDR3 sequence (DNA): TGTGCCAGCAGCACCCAGGGCCACCGAGGCAATGAGCAGTTCTTC.

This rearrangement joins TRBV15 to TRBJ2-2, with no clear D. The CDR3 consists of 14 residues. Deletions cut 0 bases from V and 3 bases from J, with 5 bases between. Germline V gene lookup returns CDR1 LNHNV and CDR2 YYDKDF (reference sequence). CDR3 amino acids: CATSRELDTGELFF. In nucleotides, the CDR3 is TGTGCCACCAGCAGAGAGTTAGACACCGGGGAGCTGTTTTTT.

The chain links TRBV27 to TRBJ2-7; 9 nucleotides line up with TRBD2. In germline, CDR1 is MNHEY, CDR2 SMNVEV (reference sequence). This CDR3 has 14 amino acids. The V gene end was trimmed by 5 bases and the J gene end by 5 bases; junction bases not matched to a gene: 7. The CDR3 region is CASSVSGRPHEQYF. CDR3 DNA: TGTGCCAGCAGTGTTAGCGGGAGACCCCACGAGCAGTACTTC.

The CDR3 DNA reads as TGTGCCAGCAGCGTAGAAGGCGGGCCTAATCAGCCCCAGCATTTT. Protein product: CASSVEGGPNQPQHF. V usage is TRBV9 and J usage is TRBJ1-5; D unresolved. Trimming pared 0 bases from V and 4 bases from J, leaving 11 bases between. The CDR3 extends over 15 amino acids. CDR1 and CDR2 (germline): SGDLS, YYNGEE.

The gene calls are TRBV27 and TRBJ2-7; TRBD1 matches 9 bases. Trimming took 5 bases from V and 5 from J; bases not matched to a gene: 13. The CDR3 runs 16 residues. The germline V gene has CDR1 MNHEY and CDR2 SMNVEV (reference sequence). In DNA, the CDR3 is TGTGCCAGCAGTACCCGATCCGGGACAGGGTCCAACGAGCAGTACTTC. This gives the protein CASSTRSGTGSNEQYF.

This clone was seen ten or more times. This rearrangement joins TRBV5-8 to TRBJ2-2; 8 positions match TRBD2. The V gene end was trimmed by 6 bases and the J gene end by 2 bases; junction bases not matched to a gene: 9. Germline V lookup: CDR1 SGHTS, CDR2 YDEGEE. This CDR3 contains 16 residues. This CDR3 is CASTPRLAQNTGELFF. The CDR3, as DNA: TGTGCCAGCACCCCGAGACTAGCGCAAAACACCGGGGAGCTGTTTTTT.

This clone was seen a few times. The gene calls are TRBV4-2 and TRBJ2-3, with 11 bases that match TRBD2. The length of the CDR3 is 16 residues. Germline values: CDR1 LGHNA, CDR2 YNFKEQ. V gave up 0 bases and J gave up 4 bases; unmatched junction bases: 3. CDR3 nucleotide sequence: TGTGCCAGCAGCCAAGATCGTAGCGGGGGGGCAGATACGCAGTATTTT. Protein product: CASSQDRSGGADTQYF.

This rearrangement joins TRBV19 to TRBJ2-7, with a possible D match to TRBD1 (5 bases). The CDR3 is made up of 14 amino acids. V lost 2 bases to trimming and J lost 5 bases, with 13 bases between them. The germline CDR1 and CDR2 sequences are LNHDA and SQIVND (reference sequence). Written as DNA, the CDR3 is TGTGCCAGTAGTATACAGGGCAGGGCCAACGAGCAGTACTTC. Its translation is CASSIQGRANEQYF.

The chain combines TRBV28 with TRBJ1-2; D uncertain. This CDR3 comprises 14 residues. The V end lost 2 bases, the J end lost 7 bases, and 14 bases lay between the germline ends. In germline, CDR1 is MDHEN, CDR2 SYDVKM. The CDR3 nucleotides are TGTGCCAGCAGTTTAATAAGGCGCGGGAGTGGCTACACCTTC. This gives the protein CASSLIRRGSGYTF.

The CDR3 loop is CASSFDRGNTIYF. CDR3 nucleotide sequence: TGTGCCAGCAGCTTTGACAGGGGAAACACCATATATTTT. The chain has TRBV13 and TRBJ1-3; the D gene is possibly TRBD1 (6 bases). Germline CDR1 and CDR2: PRHDT and FYEKMQ (reference sequence). The CDR3 runs to 13 residues. Between the trimmed V and J ends, which lost 3 bases and 4 bases, there was a span of 7 bases.

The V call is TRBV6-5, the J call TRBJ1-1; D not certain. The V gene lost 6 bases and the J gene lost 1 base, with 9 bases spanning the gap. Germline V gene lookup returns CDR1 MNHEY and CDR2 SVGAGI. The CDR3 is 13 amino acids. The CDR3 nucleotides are TGTGCCAGCAGCCTATTCCGGAACACTGAAGCTTTCTTT. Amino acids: CASSLFRNTEAFF.

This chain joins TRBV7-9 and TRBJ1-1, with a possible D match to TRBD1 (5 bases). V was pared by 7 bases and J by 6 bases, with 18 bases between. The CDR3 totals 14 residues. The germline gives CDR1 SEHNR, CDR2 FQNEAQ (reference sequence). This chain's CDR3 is CASTPTGRIAEAFF. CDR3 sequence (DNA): TGTGCCAGCACCCCTACAGGTCGGATCGCTGAAGCTTTCTTT.

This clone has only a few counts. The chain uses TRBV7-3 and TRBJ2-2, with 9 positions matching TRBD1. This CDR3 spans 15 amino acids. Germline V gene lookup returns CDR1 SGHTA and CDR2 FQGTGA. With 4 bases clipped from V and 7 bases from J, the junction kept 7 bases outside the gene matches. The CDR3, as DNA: TGTGCCAGCAGCTCACAGGGGGCGAAGGTCGGGGAGCTGTTTTTT. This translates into CASSSQGAKVGELFF.

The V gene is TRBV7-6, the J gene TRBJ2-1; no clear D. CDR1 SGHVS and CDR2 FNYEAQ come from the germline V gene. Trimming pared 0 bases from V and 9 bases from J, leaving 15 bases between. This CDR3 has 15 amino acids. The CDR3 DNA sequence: TGTGCCAGCAGCTTAGCGATCTCGATGACGGGTGAGCAGTTCTTC. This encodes CASSLAISMTGEQFF.

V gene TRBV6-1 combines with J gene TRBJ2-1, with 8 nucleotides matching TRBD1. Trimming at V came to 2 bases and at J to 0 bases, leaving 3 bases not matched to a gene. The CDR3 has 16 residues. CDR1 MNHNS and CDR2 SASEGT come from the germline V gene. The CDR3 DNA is TGTGCCAGCAGTGAAAAGGACAGGGCCTCCTACAATGAGCAGTTCTTC. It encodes CASSEKDRASYNEQFF.

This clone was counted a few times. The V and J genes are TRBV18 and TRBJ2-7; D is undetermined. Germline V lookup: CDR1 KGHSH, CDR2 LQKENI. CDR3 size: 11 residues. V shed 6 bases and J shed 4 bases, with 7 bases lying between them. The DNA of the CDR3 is TGTGCCAGCTCGCGAAAGTACGAGCAGTACTTC. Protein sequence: CASSRKYEQYF.

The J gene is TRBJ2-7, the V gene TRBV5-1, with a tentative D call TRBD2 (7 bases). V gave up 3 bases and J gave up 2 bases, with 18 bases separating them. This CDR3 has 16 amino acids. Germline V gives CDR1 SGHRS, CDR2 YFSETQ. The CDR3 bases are TGCGCCAGCAGCTGGGGGGGCGCGGGGCAAGCCTACGAGCAGTACTTC. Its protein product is CASSWGGAGQAYEQYF.

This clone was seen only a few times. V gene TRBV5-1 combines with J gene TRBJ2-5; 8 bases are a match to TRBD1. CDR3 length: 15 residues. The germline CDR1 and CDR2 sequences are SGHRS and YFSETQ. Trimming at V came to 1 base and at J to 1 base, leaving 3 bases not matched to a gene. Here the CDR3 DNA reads TGCGCCAGCAGCTTGAATACAGGGGGCCAAGAGACCCAGTACTTC. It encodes CASSLNTGGQETQYF.

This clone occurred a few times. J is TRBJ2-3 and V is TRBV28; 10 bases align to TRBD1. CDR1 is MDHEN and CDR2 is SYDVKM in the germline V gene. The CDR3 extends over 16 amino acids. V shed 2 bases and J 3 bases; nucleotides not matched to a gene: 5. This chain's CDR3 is CASSLHGQGGTDTQYF. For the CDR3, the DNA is TGTGCCAGCAGTTTACACGGACAGGGGGGGACAGATACGCAGTATTTT.

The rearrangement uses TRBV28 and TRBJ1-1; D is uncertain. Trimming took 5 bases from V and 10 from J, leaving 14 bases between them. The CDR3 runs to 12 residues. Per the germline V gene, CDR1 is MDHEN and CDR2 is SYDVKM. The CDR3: CASSPGGIGAFF. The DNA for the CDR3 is TGTGCCAGCAGTCCCGGAGGGATTGGAGCTTTCTTT.